These T cell receptor beta chains were read from a single sample in a study of cytomegalovirus exposure and HLA in healthy donors. TCRdb keeps only in-frame clones here, not all; method: immunoSEQ multiplex PCR. The ten top clones account for less than 4.5%, within a sample of about 110,000 clones. The sample consisted of PBMCs. The receptors were gathered from a young man in good health and CMV-seronegative. CDR3s include the opening cysteine and the closing phenylalanine or tryptophan. D genes are given only for firm matches.

>TRBV10-3|TRBJ1-2|NA
TGTGCCATCAGTTTGGGGGGAATGGTCTATGGCTACACCTTC
CAISLGGMVYGYTF
>TRBV6-5|TRBJ1-2|TRBD1
TGTGCCAGCAGACAGGGGGCGAGTGGCTACACCTTC
CASRQGASGYTF
>TRBV7-7|TRBJ2-1|TRBD2
TGTGCCAGCAGCTTAGGGTCGGGGGGTTACAATGAGCAGTTCTTC
CASSLGSGGYNEQFF
>TRBV5-1|TRBJ1-6|NA
TGTGCCAGCAGCTTGGATTTCTCAGCAGGTTCACCCCTCCACTTT
CASSLDFSAGSPLHF
>TRBV6-4|TRBJ2-5|TRBD1
TGTGCCAGCAGTGACTCGAGATGGTCTTCCAGGGGGCGGGGTAGTCGGACCCAGTACTTC
CASSDSRWSSRGRGSRTQYF
>TRBV28|TRBJ2-7|TRBD2
TGTGCCAGCAGTTCCACAGGTTTCGCTAGCGGCTACGAGCAGTACTTC
CASSSTGFASGYEQYF
>TRBV5-5|TRBJ2-6|NA
TGTGCCAGCAGCTTGGTGGAGGCAGCACCCTCTGGGGCCAACGTCCTGACTTTC
CASSLVEAAPSGANVLTF
>TRBV10-3|TRBJ2-2|TRBD1
TGTGCCATCAGTGAGGACAGGGACACCGGGGAGCTGTTTTTT
CAISEDRDTGELFF
>TRBV18|TRBJ1-1|TRBD1
TGTGCCAGCTCACTTTTGGGACAGGTAGCTTCTCAAGCTTTCTTT
CASSLLGQVASQAFF
>TRBV9|TRBJ2-3|TRBD2
TGTGCCACCTCCAAAGGGACTAGCGGCACAGATACGCAGTATTTT
CATSKGTSGTDTQYF
>TRBV10-3|TRBJ1-5|NA
TGTGCCATCAGCCCAGGGAGGTATAGCAATCAGCCCCAGCATTTT
CAISPGRYSNQPQHF
>TRBV5-4|TRBJ2-1|TRBD2
TGTGCCAGCAGCGAAGGGGGGCGGGGGGCTTTCTATGAGCAGTTCTTC
CASSEGGRGAFYEQFF
>TRBV7-6|TRBJ1-1|TRBD1
TGTGCCAGCAGCGGCACAGGGGGACTAAAAAGGGGAACTGAAGCTTTCTTT
CASSGTGGLKRGTEAFF
>TRBV5-1|TRBJ2-7|NA
TGCGCCAGCAGCTTGACAGGATACGAGCAGTACTTC
CASSLTGYEQYF
>TRBV5-4|TRBJ2-5|NA
TGTGCCAGCAGCCCTCGACAGGGAGGCGAGACCCAGTACTTC
CASSPRQGGETQYF
>TRBV7-2|TRBJ1-5|TRBD1
TGTGCCAGCAGCTTCACTACGGGACAGGGGACGTCCCAGCATTTT
CASSFTTGQGTSQHF
>TRBV2|TRBJ2-7|TRBD1
TGTGCCAGCACTCTTGGGACAGGGGGGCACGAGCAGTACTTC
CASTLGTGGHEQYF
>TRBV7-2|TRBJ1-1|NA
TGTGCCAGCAGCCCGCAGGTAGGGAACACTGAAGCTTTCTTT
CASSPQVGNTEAFF
>TRBV6-5|TRBJ2-5|TRBD2
TGTGCCAGCAGGCGACTCACGGGAGGGCAAGAGACCCAGTACTTC
CASRRLTGGQETQYF
>TRBV6-9|TRBJ1-2|NA
TGTGCCAGCAGTTATTGGTATGAGGGCGGGGGCTACACCTTC
CASSYWYEGGGYTF
>TRBV7-2|TRBJ2-7|NA
TGTGCCAGCAGCTTTGAACAGGGAAATCAGTACGAGCAGTACTTC
CASSFEQGNQYEQYF
>TRBV7-9|TRBJ1-1|NA
TGTGCCAGCAGGACTGGACATTTTTCTGAAGCTTTCTTT
CASRTGHFSEAFF
>TRBV10-3|TRBJ2-3|NA
TGTGCCATCAGTTCCGGGACTAGCACAGATACGCAGTATTTT
CAISSGTSTDTQYF
>TRBV7-9|TRBJ2-5|NA
TGTGCCAGCAGCTCTACAGGGGGGGGAGAGACCCAGTACTTC
CASSSTGGGETQYF
>TRBV7-2|TRBJ2-7|NA
TGTGCCAGCAGCTTAGGAGGCCCTTACCAGCAGTACTTC
CASSLGGPYQQYF
>TRBV2|TRBJ1-2|NA
TGTGCCAGCAGTAGCCGGGACACCTACTCTAACTATGGCTACACCTTC
CASSSRDTYSNYGYTF
>TRBV6-6|TRBJ1-3|NA
TGTGCCAGCAGCCCTGGTCTTTTAGTATATTTT
CASSPGLLVYF
>TRBV29-1|TRBJ2-1|TRBD1
TGCAGCGTTTTAACAGGGGGTACGGATGAGCAGTTCTTC
CSVLTGGTDEQFF
>TRBV4-3|TRBJ2-1|NA
TGCGCCAGCAGCTCCTTAGGAGGGGTCCATGAGCAGTTCTTC
CASSSLGGVHEQFF